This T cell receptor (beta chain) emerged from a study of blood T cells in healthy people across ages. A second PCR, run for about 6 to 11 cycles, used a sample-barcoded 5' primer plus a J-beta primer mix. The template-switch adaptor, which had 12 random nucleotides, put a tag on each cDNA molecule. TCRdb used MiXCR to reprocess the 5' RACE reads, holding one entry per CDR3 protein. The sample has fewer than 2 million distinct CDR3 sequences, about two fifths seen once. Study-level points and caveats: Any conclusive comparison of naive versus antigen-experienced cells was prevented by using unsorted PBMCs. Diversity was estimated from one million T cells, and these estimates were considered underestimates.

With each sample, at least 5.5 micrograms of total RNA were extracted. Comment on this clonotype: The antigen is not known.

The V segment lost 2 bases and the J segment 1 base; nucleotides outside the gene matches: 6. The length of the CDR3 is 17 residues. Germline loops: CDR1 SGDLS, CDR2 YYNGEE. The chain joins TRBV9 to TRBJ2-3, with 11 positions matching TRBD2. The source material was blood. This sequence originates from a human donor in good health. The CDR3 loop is CASSVRSGGAGTDTQYF. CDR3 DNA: TGTGCCAGCAGCGTCCGTAGCGGGGGGGCGGGCACAGATACGCAGTATTTT. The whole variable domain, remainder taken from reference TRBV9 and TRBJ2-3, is DSGVTQTPKHLITATGQRVTLRCSPRSGDLSVYWYQQSLDQGLQFLIQYYNGEERAKGNILERFSAQQFPDLHSELNLSSLELGDSALYFCASSVRSGGAGTDTQYFGPGTRLTVL.